This T cell receptor beta chain was captured in a study of blood T cell repertoires in COVID-19. For the study at large: Sources were T cells, B-cell-depleted T cells, or PBMCs; the material itself was cDNA or gDNA.

CDR1 and CDR2 (germline): KGHDR, SFDVKD. V was clipped by 6 bases and J by 7 bases, with 12 bases between them. The CDR3 is made up of 13 amino acids. Generated by immunoSEQ multiplex PCR, the TCRdb table keeps only in-frame clones and is missing some. The sample lists about 370,000 clones, approximately 89% occurring once. The rearrangement links TRBV24-1 to TRBJ2-1, with TRBD1 as a possible D gene (6 bases). This TCR was recovered from a woman aged 35 to 49 who had been exposed to COVID-19. Sequenced sample: PBMCs or T cells enriched from blood (not recorded which). CDR3 loop: CATSQDSFNEQFF. CDR3 DNA sequence: TGTGCCACCAGTCAGGACAGTTTTAATGAGCAGTTCTTC.